What follows are 32 T cell receptor beta chains derived from one specimen sequenced in a study of neurological immune-mediated disorders. TCRdb fed the 5' RACE reads into MiXCR, producing one record per CDR3 protein. The sample shows about 95,000 distinct CDR3 sequences, roughly 3.5% of them seen only once. Source material: PBMCs. These TCRs come from a woman between 18 and 29 years old with multiple sclerosis.

Here the CDR3 reads CASRVWTSGRAGNEQFF. The CDR3 region has the DNA TGTGCCAGCAGAGTTTGGACTAGCGGGAGGGCCGGGAATGAGCAGTTCTTC. The chain is built from TRBV6-2 or TRBV6-3 and TRBJ2-1; 15 bases are a match to TRBD2. The ends lost 6 bases at V and 7 bases at J; junction bases unmatched: 10. The germline CDR1 and CDR2 sequences are MNHEY and SVGEGT. This CDR3 has 17 residues.

This clonotype was found many times. The chain has TRBV12-3 or TRBV12-4 and TRBJ2-2; a weak D match, TRBD1 (7 bases). This CDR3 spans 14 amino acids. Trimming shortened V by 5 bases and J by 8 bases, and 15 bases separated the two germline ends. CDR3 bases: TGTGCCAGCAGTCCCGGACAGGCGGGAGGGGAGCTGTTTTTT. Protein: CASSPGQAGGELFF.

This clonotype was counted ten times or more. The V and J genes are TRBV20-1 and TRBJ2-5; possibly TRBD1 for D (6 bases). The CDR3 sequence is 14 residues long. The V end lost 3 bases, the J end lost 6 bases, and 17 bases lay between the germline ends. CDR1 DFQATT and CDR2 SNEGSKA come from the germline V gene (reference sequence). DNA of the CDR3: TGCAGTGCTAGTCGGCCCCAGGGGTTGAAGACCCAGTACTTC. Protein product: CSASRPQGLKTQYF.

This clonotype was detected ten times or more. The rearrangement joins TRBV6-5 to TRBJ1-5; D gene unclear. Trimming pared 6 bases from V and 8 bases from J, leaving 14 bases between. CDR3 size: 13 residues. CDR1 MNHEY and CDR2 SVGAGI come from the germline V gene. The CDR3 nucleotides read TGTGCCAGCAGAGAGGACGGCCACGAGCCCCAGCATTTT. Translation gives CASREDGHEPQHF.

The table lists this clonotype with many counts. The chain carries TRBV20-1 and TRBJ2-7; 9 bases are shared with TRBD1. Trimming removed 5 bases from V and 2 bases from J; junction bases left unmatched: 10. This CDR3 region has 15 residues. CDR1 is DFQATT, CDR2 SNEGSKA, per germline (reference sequence). CDR3 coding DNA: TGCAGTGCTTCTTTTACAGGGGGCGGGACCTACGAGCAGTACTTC. It translates to CSASFTGGGTYEQYF.

This clonotype was counted ten times or more. The chain combines TRBV9 with TRBJ2-6; no clear D gene. V was trimmed by 3 bases and J by 3 bases, leaving 7 bases between them. In germline, CDR1 is SGDLS, CDR2 YYNGEE. This CDR3 is 14 amino acids long. As DNA, the CDR3 is TGTGCCAGCAGCGCTCTAAATGGGGCCAACGTCCTGACTTTC. Protein: CASSALNGANVLTF. Combining the CDR3 with reference TRBV9 and TRBJ2-6 gives the whole variable domain DSGVTQTPKHLITATGQRVTLRCSPRSGDLSVYWYQQSLDQGLQFLIQYYNGEERAKGNILERFSAQQFPDLHSELNLSSLELGDSALYFCASSALNGANVLTFGAGSRLTVL.

This clonotype was counted ten times or more. This rearrangement joins TRBV5-1 to TRBJ1-1; D possibly corresponds to TRBD1 (6 bases). Germline CDR1 and CDR2: SGHRS and YFSETQ. V was cut by 5 bases and J by 1 base, with 15 bases left in between. This CDR3 is built from 15 residues. The CDR3, as DNA: TGCGCCAGCAGTAACAGGGAGGAGGCGAACACTGAAGCTTTCTTT. Its translation: CASSNREEANTEAFF.

There are many counts of this clonotype. This sequence joins TRBV5-6 and TRBJ1-1; unclear D gene. Germline CDR1 is SGHDT and CDR2 is YYEEEE. The length of the CDR3 is 12 residues. V was pared by 2 bases and J by 0 bases, with 2 bases between. This chain's CDR3 is CASSFLNTEAFF. CDR3 bases: TGTGCCAGCAGCTTTCTGAACACTGAAGCTTTCTTT.

This clonotype showed up many times. The chain uses TRBV12-3 or TRBV12-4 and TRBJ2-1; 10 positions agree with TRBD2. This CDR3 contains 16 residues. With 1 base clipped from V and 3 bases from J, the junction kept 3 bases outside the gene matches. DNA of the CDR3: TGTGCCAGCAGTTTAGTCAGGACTAGCGGCTACAATGAGCAGTTCTTC. Amino acids: CASSLVRTSGYNEQFF.

This clonotype has more than one count but fewer than ten. The gene calls are TRBV12-3 or TRBV12-4 and TRBJ2-7; tentative D call: TRBD2 (6 bases). This CDR3 comprises 15 residues. The V end was cut by 3 bases, the J end by 6 bases, with 18 bases between. CDR3 loop: CASSFIYGGGGEQYF. In nucleotides, the CDR3 is TGTGCCAGCAGTTTCATCTACGGGGGAGGTGGCGAGCAGTACTTC.

In this sample, this clonotype turned up once. The V gene is TRBV27, the J gene TRBJ1-4, with D perhaps TRBD1 (6 bases). The germline V and J ends were trimmed by 2 bases and 11 bases, with 24 bases remaining between them. The CDR3 has 17 amino acids. Per germline, CDR1 MNHEY and CDR2 SMNVEV (reference sequence). DNA for the CDR3: TGTGCCAGCAGTTTAATCCCAGGGCCGGGGGCACCTGACAAACTGTTTTTT. As protein: CASSLIPGPGAPDKLFF.

Many counts were recorded for this clonotype. The chain combines TRBV29-1 with TRBJ2-7; D might be TRBD2 (6 bases). The germline V gene has CDR1 SQVTM and CDR2 ANQGSEA. This CDR3 contains 13 residues. The V end lost 2 bases, the J end lost 9 bases, and 17 bases lay between the germline ends. This chain's CDR3 is CSVEHRDPGVQYF. The CDR3 nucleotides read TGCAGCGTTGAACATCGTGACCCGGGGGTGCAGTACTTC.

This clonotype appeared many times. The chain is built from TRBV5-1 and TRBJ2-6; D may correspond to TRBD1 or TRBD2 (5 bases each). Trimming removed 0 bases at V and 0 bases at J, with 13 bases between. The CDR3 covers 18 residues. Looked up from germline, CDR1 is SGHRS and CDR2 is YFSETQ. The DNA of the CDR3 is TGCGCCAGCAGCTTGGTACGGGGACCGCTCTCTGGGGCCAACGTCCTGACTTTC. Its protein product is CASSLVRGPLSGANVLTF.

This clonotype has a count of ten or more. This chain connects TRBV6-6 to TRBJ1-2, with 9 nucleotides matching TRBD1. CDR1 MNHNY and CDR2 SVGAGI come from the germline V gene (reference sequence). The CDR3 is 12 amino acids. The V segment lost 6 bases and the J segment 5 bases; nucleotides outside the gene matches: 1. CDR3 residues: CASSGQGYGYTF. The CDR3, as DNA: TGTGCCAGCAGCGGACAGGGGTATGGCTACACCTTC.

This clonotype was counted ten times or more. V usage is TRBV3-1 and J usage is TRBJ2-3; TRBD2 aligns across 7 bases. The germline CDR1 and CDR2 sequences are LGHDT and YNNKEL (reference sequence). The trim removed 4 bases at V and 5 bases at J, leaving 3 bases unmatched. The CDR3 is made up of 13 amino acids. The chain's CDR3 is CASSPSGGDTQYF. CDR3 bases: TGTGCCAGCAGCCCTAGCGGAGGAGATACGCAGTATTTT.

This clonotype was recorded many times. This sequence joins TRBV20-1 and TRBJ1-1, with D hard to call. The CDR3 is 14 amino acids. Germline CDR1 reads DFQATT; CDR2 reads SNEGSKA (reference sequence). V lost 1 base and J 0 bases, leaving 9 bases between the germline ends. CDR3 in amino acids: CSARVGSLNTEAFF. DNA of the CDR3: TGCAGTGCTAGAGTGGGCAGTTTGAACACTGAAGCTTTCTTT.

In its sample, this clonotype was seen many times. The V gene is TRBV3-1, the J gene TRBJ2-2; 14 positions match TRBD2. Germline V gene lookup returns CDR1 LGHDT and CDR2 YNNKEL (reference sequence). The CDR3 has 16 residues. V shed 4 bases, J shed 5 bases, and the junction held 3 bases outside the gene matches. CDR3 bases: TGTGCCAGCAGCCTGGGGACTAGCGGGGGAACCGGGGAGCTGTTTTTT. It yields the protein CASSLGTSGGTGELFF.

The V gene is TRBV20-1, the J gene TRBJ1-5, with a weak D call TRBD1 (6 bases). Trimming cost V 4 bases and J 3 bases, with 13 bases left between them. The germline CDR1 and CDR2 sequences are DFQATT and SNEGSKA (reference sequence). The CDR3 runs to 14 residues. CDR3 bases: TGCAGTGCTACTTCGGACAGAGTCAATCAGCCCCAGCATTTT. It specifies CSATSDRVNQPQHF.

In its sample, this clonotype was seen many times. V usage is TRBV6-5 and J usage is TRBJ2-7, with 8 positions matching TRBD1. Germline V gives CDR1 MNHEY, CDR2 SVGAGI. This CDR3 is built from 13 residues. After removal of 5 bases from V and 1 base from J, the junction contained 1 base not matched to a gene. This CDR3 is CASSRDRSYEQYF. The CDR3, as DNA: TGTGCCAGCAGTAGGGACAGGTCCTACGAGCAGTACTTC.

This clonotype occurred many times. The chain couples TRBV5-1 to TRBJ1-1, with a tentative D call TRBD1 (6 bases). Germline V gives CDR1 SGHRS, CDR2 YFSETQ. The CDR3 is made up of 14 amino acids. V lost 3 bases and J 5 bases, leaving 14 bases between the germline ends. Here the CDR3 reads CASSSQGFLTEAFF. The CDR3 DNA reads as TGCGCCAGCAGCTCCCAGGGGTTCCTAACTGAAGCTTTCTTT.

This clonotype has a count of ten or more. V and J are TRBV20-1 and TRBJ2-3, with 8 bases fitting TRBD2. The junction had 11 bases not matched to a gene; V was cut back by 5 bases and J by 1 base. The CDR3 runs to 16 residues. Germline V gene lookup returns CDR1 DFQATT and CDR2 SNEGSKA (reference sequence). In DNA form, the CDR3 reads TGCAGTGCTGGGGGGATAGCGGGAAGGGGCACAGATACGCAGTATTTT. This codes for CSAGGIAGRGTDTQYF.

This clonotype has a count of ten or more. The CDR3 region is CASSLGGIAGNEQYF. Here the CDR3 DNA reads TGTGCCAGCAGCTTGGGAGGTATCGCAGGGAACGAGCAGTACTTC. This chain uses TRBV5-6 with TRBJ2-7, with D perhaps TRBD1 (5 bases). V lost 0 bases and J 5 bases, leaving 15 bases between the germline ends. From germline, CDR1 is SGHDT and CDR2 YYEEEE. The CDR3 is 15 amino acids.

This chain links TRBV20-1 with TRBJ2-7; TRBD1 agrees at 9 bases. This CDR3 contains 13 residues. Germline values: CDR1 DFQATT, CDR2 SNEGSKA (reference sequence). J gave up 3 bases and V 5 bases, and 5 bases lay outside the gene matches. The CDR3 loop is CSAPMDRGYEQYF. CDR3 DNA: TGCAGTGCTCCCATGGACAGGGGCTACGAGCAGTACTTC.

This clonotype has ten or more counts. CDR3 DNA: TGTGCCAGCAGTTTTTCGGGATCCGAAGAGACCCAGTACTTC. It specifies CASSFSGSEETQYF. The chain links TRBV12-3 or TRBV12-4 to TRBJ2-5, with D tentatively TRBD2 (5 bases). This CDR3 is 14 amino acids long. Deletions cut 3 bases from V and 3 bases from J, with 11 bases between.

About this clonotype: Given a much more abundant clone one base away, this may be a read error. The rearrangement joins TRBV5-4 to TRBJ2-3; possible D gene TRBD1, 6 bases. Germline CDR1 and CDR2: SGHNT and YYREEE (reference sequence). The CDR3 spans 15 residues. Trimming stripped 2 bases from V and 1 base from J, with 11 bases between. Here the CDR3 DNA reads TGTGCCAGCAGCTTTGGGCACAGGGGCACAGATACGCAGTATTTT. Encoded protein: CASSFGHRGTDTQYF.

This clonotype was detected many times. The chain links TRBV2 to TRBJ2-3, with D hard to call. Trimming shortened V by 4 bases and J by 3 bases, and 8 bases separated the two germline ends. From germline, CDR1 is SNHLY and CDR2 FYNNEI. CDR3 length: 13 residues. CDR3 sequence reads: CASSAPFTDTQYF. CDR3 bases: TGTGCCAGCAGTGCCCCATTTACAGATACGCAGTATTTT.

In this sample, this clonotype turned up many times. This sequence joins TRBV10-3 and TRBJ1-5; unclear D gene. The CDR3 covers 12 residues. V lost 10 bases to trimming and J lost 9 bases, with 16 bases between them. The germline gives CDR1 ENHRY, CDR2 SYGVKD. CDR3: CATVDTVGPQHF. The CDR3 DNA is TGTGCCACCGTAGACACCGTGGGGCCCCAGCATTTT.

This clonotype has ten or more counts. A read error may produce the germline difference seen at one junction end. J is TRBJ2-2 and V is TRBV5-1; D ambiguous. CDR1 and CDR2 from the germline V gene are SGHRS and YFSETQ. CDR3 size: 12 residues. This CDR3 is CASSLNTGELFF. CDR3 sequence (DNA): TGTGCCAGCAGCCTGAACACCGGGGAGCTGTTTTTT.

This clonotype came up many times. The rearrangement joins TRBV5-1 to TRBJ1-2; D is perhaps TRBD1 (6 bases). V lost 3 bases and J 2 bases, leaving 14 bases between the germline ends. This CDR3 contains 15 residues. Germline V gives CDR1 SGHRS, CDR2 YFSETQ. Written as DNA, the CDR3 is TGCGCCAGCAGCTCTCAGGGACAAGCAAACTATGGCTACACCTTC. Encoded protein: CASSSQGQANYGYTF.

This clonotype was seen ten or more times. The chain recombines TRBV5-1 with TRBJ2-3; 9 bases are a match to TRBD2. There are 15 residues in the CDR3. Germline CDR1 is SGHRS and CDR2 is YFSETQ. The V gene end was trimmed by 6 bases and the J gene end by 0 bases; junction bases not matched to a gene: 5. The CDR3 region is CASTASGVSTDTQYF. The CDR3 nucleotides are TGCGCCAGCACCGCTAGCGGGGTGAGCACAGATACGCAGTATTTT.

This clonotype was observed many times. V usage is TRBV7-2 and J usage is TRBJ2-3; weak D call: TRBD1 (5 bases). V was cut by 5 bases and J by 2 bases, with 11 bases left in between. Germline CDR1 SGHTA, CDR2 FQGNSA. The CDR3 is 14 amino acids. The CDR3 protein is CASSLGANTDTQYF. CDR3 sequence (DNA): TGTGCCAGCAGCCTAGGGGCCAACACAGATACGCAGTATTTT.

As for this clonotype: A read error may explain this, as a much larger clone is one base away. The rearrangement joins TRBV5-1 to TRBJ1-4, with D unclear. Trimming left V 1 base short and J 5 bases short, with 9 bases between. Per the germline V gene, CDR1 is SGHRS and CDR2 is YFSETQ. This CDR3 comprises 14 residues. CDR3: CASSLHTRNEKLFF. The DNA of the CDR3 is TGCGCCAGCAGCTTGCACACAAGGAATGAAAAACTGTTTTTT.